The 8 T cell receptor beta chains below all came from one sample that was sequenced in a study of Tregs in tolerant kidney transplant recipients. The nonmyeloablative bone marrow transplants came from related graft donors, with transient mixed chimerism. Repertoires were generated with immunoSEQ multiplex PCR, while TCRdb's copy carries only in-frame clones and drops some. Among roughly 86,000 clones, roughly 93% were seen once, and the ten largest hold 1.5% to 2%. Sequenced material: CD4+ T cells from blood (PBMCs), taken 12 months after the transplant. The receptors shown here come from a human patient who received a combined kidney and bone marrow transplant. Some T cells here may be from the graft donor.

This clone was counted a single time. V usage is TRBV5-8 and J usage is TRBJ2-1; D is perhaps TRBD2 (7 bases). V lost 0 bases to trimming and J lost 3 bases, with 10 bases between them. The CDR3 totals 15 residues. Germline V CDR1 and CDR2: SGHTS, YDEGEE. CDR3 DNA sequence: TGTGCCAGCAGCTTGGCGGGGGGCTTCTACAATGAGCAGTTCTTC. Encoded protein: CASSLAGGFYNEQFF.

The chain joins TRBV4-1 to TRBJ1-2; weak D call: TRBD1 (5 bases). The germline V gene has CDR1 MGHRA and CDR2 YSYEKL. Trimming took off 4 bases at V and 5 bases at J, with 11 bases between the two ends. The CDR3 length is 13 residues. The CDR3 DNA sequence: TGCGCCAGCAGCCCATCAGGGCCTTATGGCTACACCTTC. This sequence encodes CASSPSGPYGYTF.

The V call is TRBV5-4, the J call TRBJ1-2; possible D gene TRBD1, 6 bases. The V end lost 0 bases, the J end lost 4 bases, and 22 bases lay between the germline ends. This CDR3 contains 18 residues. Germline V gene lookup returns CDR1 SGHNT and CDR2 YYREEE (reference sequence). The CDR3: CASSLDRARYTFFYGYTF. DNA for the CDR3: TGTGCCAGCAGCTTGGACAGGGCTAGGTATACGTTCTTCTATGGCTACACCTTC. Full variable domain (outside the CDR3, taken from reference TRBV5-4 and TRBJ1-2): ETGVTQSPTHLIKTRGQQVTLRCSSQSGHNTVSWYQQALGQGPQFIFQYYREEENGRGNFPPRFSGLQFPNYSSELNVNALELDDSALYLCASSLDRARYTFFYGYTFGSGTRLTVV.

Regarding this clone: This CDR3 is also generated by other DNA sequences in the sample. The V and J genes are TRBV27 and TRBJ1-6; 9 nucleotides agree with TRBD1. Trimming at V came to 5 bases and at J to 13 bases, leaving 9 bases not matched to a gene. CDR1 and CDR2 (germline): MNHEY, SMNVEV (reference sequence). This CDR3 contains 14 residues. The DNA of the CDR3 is TGTGCCAGCAGTGCCACAGGGGGCTACTCCCCCCTCCACTTT. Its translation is CASSATGGYSPLHF.

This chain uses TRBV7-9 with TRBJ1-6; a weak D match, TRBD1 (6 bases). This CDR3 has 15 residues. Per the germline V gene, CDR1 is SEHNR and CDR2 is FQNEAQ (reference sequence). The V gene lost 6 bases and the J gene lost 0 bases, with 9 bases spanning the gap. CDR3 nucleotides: TGTGCCAGCAGTCCAGGGGACTCCTATAATTCACCCCTCCACTTT. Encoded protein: CASSPGDSYNSPLHF. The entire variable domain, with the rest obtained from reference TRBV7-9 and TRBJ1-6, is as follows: DTGVSQNPRHKITKRGQNVTFRCDPISEHNRLYWYRQTLGQGPEFLTYFQNEAQLEKSRLLSDRFSAERPKGSFSTLEIQRTEQGDSAMYLCASSPGDSYNSPLHFGNGTRLTVT.

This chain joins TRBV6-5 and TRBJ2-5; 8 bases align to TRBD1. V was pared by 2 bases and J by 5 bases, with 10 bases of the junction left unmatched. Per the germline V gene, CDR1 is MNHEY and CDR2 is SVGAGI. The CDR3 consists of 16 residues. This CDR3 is CASSYPPGQGRETQYF. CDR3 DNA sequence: TGTGCCAGCAGTTACCCACCAGGACAGGGTAGGGAGACCCAGTACTTC.

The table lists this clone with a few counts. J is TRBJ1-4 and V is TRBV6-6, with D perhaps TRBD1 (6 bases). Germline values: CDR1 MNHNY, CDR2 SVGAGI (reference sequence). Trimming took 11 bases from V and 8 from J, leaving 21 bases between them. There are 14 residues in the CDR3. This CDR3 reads CAASPGQQVEKLFF. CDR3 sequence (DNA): TGTGCCGCCTCACCGGGACAACAAGTCGAAAAACTGTTTTTT.

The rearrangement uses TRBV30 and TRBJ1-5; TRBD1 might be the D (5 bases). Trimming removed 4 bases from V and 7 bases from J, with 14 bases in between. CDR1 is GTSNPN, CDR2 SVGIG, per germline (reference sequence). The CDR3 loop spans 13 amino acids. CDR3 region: CAWNGRVGQPQHF. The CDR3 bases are TGTGCCTGGAATGGCAGGGTCGGACAGCCCCAGCATTTT.